The clone carrying this T cell receptor beta chain was counted between two and nine times. The data derive from a study of blood T cell repertoires in COVID-19. Measured with immunoSEQ multiplex PCR; TCRdb has only the in-frame clones, and not every one. Of 120,000 or so clones listed, roughly 74% are singletons. The CDR3 totals 14 residues. CDR1 is WNHNN and CDR2 is SYGVQD in the germline V gene (reference sequence). V shed 10 bases, J shed 4 bases, and the junction held 6 bases outside the gene matches. This TCR derives from a man between 60 and 75 years old with acute or convalescent COVID-19. The sequenced material came from peripheral blood. The genes are TRBV10-1 and TRBJ2-2; 10 nucleotides agree with TRBD2. CDR3 sequence reads: CANRTSGRTGELFF. The CDR3 DNA is TGCGCCAACCGGACTAGCGGACGCACCGGGGAGCTGTTTTTT.